This TCR beta chain was captured by sequencing in a study of cytomegalovirus exposure and HLA in healthy donors. CDR1 and CDR2 (germline): SEHNR, FQNEAQ (reference sequence). The CDR3 length is 14 residues. The V end was cut by 5 bases, the J end by 1 base, with 10 bases between. Primers included in the PCR were 60 Vbeta and 13 Jbeta primers. The assay was immunoSEQ multiplex PCR, and TCRdb's table has in-frame clones only and misses some. The table lists 150,000 or so clones, roughly 80% of them singletons. The J gene is TRBJ2-3, the V gene TRBV7-9; tentatively, D is TRBD1 (5 bases). The clonotype was recovered from a man aged 35 to 55 in good health and CMV-seronegative. Sequencing was done on a sample of PBMCs. As DNA, the CDR3 is TGTGCCAGCAGCCTCGGACAAGGCACAGATACGCAGTATTTT. Amino acids: CASSLGQGTDTQYF.